This TCR beta chain originates from a study of blood T cell repertoires in COVID-19 (dated by TCRdb to 2018 to 2021). Describing the broader study: The collaborator samples originated in the United States, Italy and Spain and spanned the acute and convalescent phases of COVID-19. The prospective study material was composed of cDNA or gDNA derived from T cells, B-cell-depleted T cells, or PBMCs. The dataset comprised deeply sampled blood TCRbeta repertoires from subjects exposed to, actively infected with, or recovered from COVID-19. The repertoires were released in a freely available public database meant as a resource for research on the immune response to SARS-CoV-2. Samples came from the ongoing ImmuneRACE study (first 160 participants) plus 1,254 subjects from 6 global collaborators. Nearly every sample came with metadata listing a de-identified subject ID, COVID-19 status, age in years and sex. HLA class I and class II types, where available, came from metadata supplied by the sample provider rather than from assay-based typing. Study-wide conclusions, independent of this receptor: Clinical and demographic metadata were provided uncurated, with the amount varying by source and participant.

Each collaborating institution followed its own protocols to collect whole blood in K2EDTA tubes. Collaborator samples were shipped for TCRbeta analysis as frozen whole blood, isolated PBMCs, or DNA extracted from either sample type. After removal of 4 bases from V and 4 bases from J, the junction retains 10 bases not matched to a gene. The CDR3 runs 16 residues from the cysteine to the phenylalanine. The CDR3 DNA has 48 bases and is translated from base 1. Taken from the germline V gene, the CDR1 and CDR2 loops are KGHSH and LQKENI. The immunoSEQ Assay, a bias-controlled multiplex PCR, was used to amplify TCRbeta CDR3 regions from genomic DNA. On the authors' methods: The number of nucleated cells in each sample was estimated from the amplification of reference gene primers within the assay. Sequence reads were collapsed and filtered to measure the absolute abundance of every unique TCRbeta CDR3 rearrangement. For each sample, productive Simpson clonality was calculated as the square root of Simpson's diversity index across productive rearrangements. Sourced from immuneACCESS, this table was stored by TCRdb with only in-frame sequences that have V and J called. A share of the clones is absent; for the studies checked, an unresolved V gene accounts for under half, and the remainder has no known explanation. V, J and clone size derive from that table, while D and trimming were established from the DNA sequence. This sample has over 100,000 clones in its table, and around 86% of those were observed once. The ten most abundant clones make up 3.5% to 5.5% of the sample.

Comment on this clone: Which antigen it targets is not known. Base qualities were left out, and no much larger clone turns up one base away.

This chain is built from TRBV18 and TRBJ1-1; 9 central nucleotides agree with TRBD1. The TCR originated in a man aged 40-50 years with acute or convalescent COVID-19. The sequencing sample was made of peripheral blood. The sequenced DNA is TGTGCCAGCTCACTAACCGGGACAGGGCTTGGCACTGAAGCTTTCTTT. This translates into CASSLTGTGLGTEAFF.